Following are 23 T cell receptor beta chains from one sample sequenced in a study of tumor-infiltrating lymphocytes in primary liver carcinoma (TCRdb year 2017). Total RNA and DNA were co-extracted from about 19-30 mg of bulk tissue with the AllPrep DNA/RNA mini kit, without cell sorting. These reads were obtained on an Illumina HiSeq 2500. Starting from about 550 ng total RNA, TCRbeta-specific cDNA was produced by reverse transcription with a constant-region primer and ProtoScript II reverse transcriptase. TCRbeta libraries were built with three nested multiplex PCR rounds, a slightly modified ARM-PCR procedure. Each of the first two PCR rounds ran for about 11 cycles using multiplex TRBV1-TRBV30 forward primers together with a Cbeta reverse primer. The public reads were reanalyzed by TCRdb: fastp trimming at Q25, MiXCR alignment, in-frame beta chains only. For every CDR3 protein sequence, its rows merge into one entry that carries the most common genes and DNA. The sample table lists 120,000 or so distinct CDR3 sequences, 50% to 70% of them with a count of one. Of the sample, about a tenth falls within the top ten clones.

Sequenced sample: liver tumor tissue from sampling region 1. This specimen's cell subset or site label, interpreted: tumor region T1, superior pole. The receptors were gathered from a woman aged 60 to 75 with primary liver carcinoma and hepatitis B virus infection.

The chain employs TRBV20-1 and TRBJ2-1; D perhaps matches TRBD2 (6 bases). The germline V gene has CDR1 DFQATT and CDR2 SNEGSKA (reference sequence). V was cut by 4 bases and J by 7 bases, with 14 bases left in between. There are 13 residues in the CDR3. CDR3 in amino acids: CSAIPGVMNEQFF. CDR3 bases: TGCAGTGCTATACCGGGAGTTATGAATGAGCAGTTCTTC.

This clonotype was observed at least ten times. The rearrangement uses TRBV12-3 or TRBV12-4 and TRBJ1-4; D possibly corresponds to TRBD1 (5 bases). The CDR3 has 14 amino acids. Deletions cut 6 bases from V and 7 bases from J, with 15 bases between. The CDR3 here is CASRINSGGEKLFF. The CDR3 DNA is TGTGCCAGCAGAATCAATTCCGGGGGTGAAAAACTGTTTTTT.

The chain joins TRBV11-2 to TRBJ2-1, with 8 bases lining up with TRBD1. CDR1 SGHAT and CDR2 FQNNGV come from the germline V gene. The CDR3 loop spans 17 amino acids. The ends lost 2 bases at V and 13 bases at J; junction bases unmatched: 19. The chain's CDR3 is CASSLTHRQGYRGEQFF. The DNA of the CDR3 is TGTGCCAGCAGCTTAACGCACAGACAGGGGTACAGGGGTGAACAGTTCTTC.

This clonotype was seen a handful of times. The rearrangement uses TRBV5-1 and TRBJ2-1; 9 bases agree with TRBD2. Trimming took 0 bases from V and 8 from J; bases not matched to a gene: 12. The CDR3 totals 17 residues. Germline V gene data show CDR1 as SGHRS and CDR2 as YFSETQ. The CDR3 is CASSLAAGLAGRDEQFF. In DNA form, the CDR3 reads TGCGCCAGCAGCTTGGCCGCTGGGCTAGCGGGAAGGGATGAGCAGTTCTTC.

Remarks on this clonotype: The junction and the germline gene differ at one end; a read error may be behind it. V is TRBV5-5 and J is TRBJ1-2, with D possibly being TRBD1 (6 bases). CDR1 and CDR2 from the germline V gene are SGHKS and YYEKEE (reference sequence). CDR3 size: 13 residues. CDR3 bases: TGTGCCAGCAGCTTGTGGGACAACTATGGCTGCACCTTC. Translation: CASSLWDNYGCTF.

As to this clonotype: A much larger clone sits a single nucleotide away, making a read error possible. This chain uses TRBV10-3 with TRBJ2-3; D is perhaps TRBD2 (5 bases). The CDR3 has 15 residues. Germline CDR1 reads ENHRY; CDR2 reads SYGVKD. The CDR3 here is CAISDGGLSIDTQYF. The CDR3 bases are TGTGCCATCAGTGATGGCGGGCTTAGCATAGATACGCAGTATTTT.

The CDR3 DNA reads as TGTGCCAGCAGCTTGGGCCAGGGCTCCTACAATGAGCAGTTCTTC. Translation: CASSLGQGSYNEQFF. V usage is TRBV7-9 and J usage is TRBJ2-1; D is perhaps TRBD1 (5 bases). In germline, CDR1 is SEHNR, CDR2 FQNEAQ (reference sequence). Trimming took 3 bases from V and 0 from J, leaving 9 bases between them. There are 15 residues in the CDR3.

V and J are TRBV28 and TRBJ2-5, with D perhaps TRBD2 (6 bases). Germline V CDR1 and CDR2: MDHEN, SYDVKM. This CDR3 is built from 13 residues. Trimming took 1 base from V and 13 from J, leaving 16 bases between them. CDR3 bases: TGTGCCAGCAGTTTATATGAGACTAGGGTTCTGTACTTC. Its protein is CASSLYETRVLYF.

A note on this clonotype: Without the conserved terminal phenylalanine or tryptophan, this CDR3 likely stems from a read error. The rearrangement joins TRBV5-6 to TRBJ1-1; D remains unclear. The CDR3 is 15 residues long. CDR1 is SGHDT, CDR2 YYEEEE, per germline. V dropped 3 bases and J dropped 4 bases, with 16 bases sitting between them. The CDR3 bases are TGTGCCAGCAGCTCATACAGTGCCCTTGGCACTGAAGCTTTCCTT. Protein: CASSSYSALGTEAFL.

As regards this clonotype: A much larger clone sits a single nucleotide away, making a read error possible. V and J are TRBV29-1 and TRBJ1-2; TRBD1 is a possible D gene (5 bases). The V end was cut by 4 bases, the J end by 7 bases, with 16 bases between. CDR1 and CDR2 (germline): SQVTM, ANQGSEA. This CDR3 is built from 13 residues. CDR3 region: CSVGPGGEVGYTF. The CDR3 coding sequence is TGCAGCGTTGGCCCCGGAGGGGAGGTTGGCTACACCTTC. Complete variable domain (other parts from reference TRBV29-1 and TRBJ1-2): SAVISQKPSRDICQRGTSLTIQCQVDSQVTMMFWYRQQPGQSLTLIATANQGSEATYESGFVIDKFPISRPNLTFSTLTVSNMSPEDSSIYLCSVGPGGEVGYTFGSGTRLTVV.

This clonotype has ten or more counts. The chain has TRBV6-5 and TRBJ1-1; D uncertain. The CDR3 is 13 amino acids. Germline-derived CDR1 and CDR2 are MNHEY and SVGAGI. V was clipped by 4 bases and J by 3 bases, with 9 bases between them. The CDR3 DNA reads TGTGCCAGCAGTTCCAGGTGGGACACTGAAGCTTTCTTT. Protein product: CASSSRWDTEAFF.

The chain carries TRBV11-2 and TRBJ2-1; a possible D gene is TRBD1 (6 bases). The CDR3 is made up of 13 amino acids. The V gene's germline CDR1 is SGHAT and CDR2 FQNNGV. V was pared by 3 bases and J by 12 bases, with 15 bases between. CDR3 loop: CASSLLQGNSQFF. CDR3 nucleotides: TGTGCCAGCAGCTTGTTACAGGGAAATTCGCAGTTCTTC.

As to this clonotype: This clone may be a read error of a much larger clone one base away. The chain employs TRBV6-5 and TRBJ1-1; D might be TRBD1 (5 bases). The CDR3 runs to 15 residues. Germline V gives CDR1 MNHEY, CDR2 SVGAGI. The CDR3 sequence is CASTYRQGVNTEAFF. CDR3 nucleotides: TGTGCCAGCACTTACAGGCAGGGTGTGAACACTGAAGCTTTCTTT.

Details on this clonotype: The junction shows a germline mismatch at one end, possibly a read error. The CDR3 loop reads CASGLASGSQCF. As DNA, the CDR3 is TGTGCCAGCGGCTTAGCAAGCGGGAGTCAGTGCTTC. The chain couples TRBV11-2 to TRBJ2-7, with 8 nucleotides matching TRBD2. CDR1 and CDR2 from the germline V gene are SGHAT and FQNNGV. The CDR3 has 12 residues.

This clonotype came up a few times. V gene TRBV7-8 combines with J gene TRBJ1-4, with D maybe TRBD1 (6 bases). Trimming cost V 5 bases and J 0 bases, with 13 bases left between them. Germline loops: CDR1 SGHVS, CDR2 FQNEAQ. This CDR3 region has 16 residues. The CDR3 sequence is CASSPRGGPTNEKLFF. CDR3 nucleotide sequence: TGTGCCAGCAGCCCAAGGGGGGGTCCAACTAATGAAAAACTGTTTTTT.

As regards this clonotype: Here the CDR3 omits its conserved ending phenylalanine or tryptophan, so a read error is the likely source. This chain uses TRBV29-1 with TRBJ2-7, with D perhaps assigned TRBD1 or TRBD2 (5 bases each). The CDR3 sequence is 12 residues long. Germline V CDR1 and CDR2: SQVTM, ANQGSEA. CDR3 bases: TGCAGCGTTTGGGGGACCTCCTACGAACAGTACTTG. It specifies CSVWGTSYEQYL.

A few counts support this clonotype. The rearrangement links TRBV28 to TRBJ2-2, with 8 bases lining up with TRBD2. From germline, CDR1 is MDHEN and CDR2 SYDVKM. The CDR3 length is 17 residues. The V and J ends lost 5 bases and 4 bases, in that order; junction bases with no gene match: 12. CDR3 bases: TGTGCCAGCAGTCCCAGGCGGGGGGCGGAGGGCACCGGGGAGCTGTTTTTT. Residues: CASSPRRGAEGTGELFF.

This clonotype has more than one count but fewer than ten. A read error may explain this, as a much larger clone is one base away. This rearrangement joins TRBV5-5 to TRBJ2-5; D is tentatively TRBD1 or TRBD2 (5 bases each). With 4 bases removed from V and 0 bases from J, the gap between germline ends came to 16 bases. Germline CDR1 SGHKS, CDR2 YYEKEE (reference sequence). The CDR3 spans 16 residues. This CDR3 is CASSPPAGSHQETQYF. The DNA of the CDR3 is TGTGCCAGCAGCCCACCGGCAGGGAGCCACCAAGAGACCCAGTACTTC.

This clonotype was seen ten or more times. J is TRBJ1-5 and V is TRBV6-6; D not resolved. The CDR3 extends over 17 amino acids. Germline V CDR1 and CDR2: MNHNY, SVGAGI (reference sequence). Trimming removed 2 bases at V and 7 bases at J, with 21 bases between. The CDR3 nucleotides read TGTGCCAGCAGTTACCAATCGATGACTGTTACGAGGCAGCCCCAGCATTTT. Translating gives CASSYQSMTVTRQPQHF.

Regarding this clonotype: An end of the junction does not agree with germline; a read error may underlie this. The chain recombines TRBV11-2 with TRBJ2-7, with D unresolved. The V gene's germline CDR1 is SGHAT and CDR2 FQNNGV. The CDR3 sequence is 15 residues long. The CDR3: CASNLNWGISYEQYF. The CDR3 region has the DNA TGTGCCAGCAACTTAAACTGGGGAATTTCCTACGAGCAGTACTTC.

J is TRBJ2-5 and V is TRBV24-1, with D hard to call. CDR3 size: 14 residues. Germline V gene data show CDR1 as KGHDR and CDR2 as SFDVKD. Trimming pared 3 bases from V and 0 bases from J, leaving 7 bases between. DNA for the CDR3: TGTGCCACCAGTGATCTAGGGTACCAAGAGACCCAGTACTTC. It codes for CATSDLGYQETQYF.

The chain carries TRBV7-9 and TRBJ2-7, with D perhaps TRBD1 (5 bases). This CDR3 is 12 amino acids long. Germline V lookup: CDR1 SEHNR, CDR2 FQNEAQ (reference sequence). V shed 5 bases and J shed 0 bases, with 5 bases lying between them. CDR3 residues: CASSQGSYEQYF. The CDR3 DNA is TGTGCCAGCAGCCAGGGCTCCTACGAGCAGTACTTC. The whole variable domain, filled in from reference TRBV7-9 and TRBJ2-7, reads DTGVSQNPRHKITKRGQNVTFRCDPISEHNRLYWYRQTLGQGPEFLTYFQNEAQLEKSRLLSDRFSAERPKGSFSTLEIQRTEQGDSAMYLCASSQGSYEQYFGPGTRLTVT.

This rearrangement joins TRBV11-3 to TRBJ2-5; a possible D gene is TRBD2 (6 bases). CDR3 length: 11 residues. In germline, CDR1 is SGHNT, CDR2 YENEEA. CDR3 sequence (DNA): TGTGGCAGTGTTGGGAGGGAGACCCAGTACTTC. It yields the protein CGSVGRETQYF.